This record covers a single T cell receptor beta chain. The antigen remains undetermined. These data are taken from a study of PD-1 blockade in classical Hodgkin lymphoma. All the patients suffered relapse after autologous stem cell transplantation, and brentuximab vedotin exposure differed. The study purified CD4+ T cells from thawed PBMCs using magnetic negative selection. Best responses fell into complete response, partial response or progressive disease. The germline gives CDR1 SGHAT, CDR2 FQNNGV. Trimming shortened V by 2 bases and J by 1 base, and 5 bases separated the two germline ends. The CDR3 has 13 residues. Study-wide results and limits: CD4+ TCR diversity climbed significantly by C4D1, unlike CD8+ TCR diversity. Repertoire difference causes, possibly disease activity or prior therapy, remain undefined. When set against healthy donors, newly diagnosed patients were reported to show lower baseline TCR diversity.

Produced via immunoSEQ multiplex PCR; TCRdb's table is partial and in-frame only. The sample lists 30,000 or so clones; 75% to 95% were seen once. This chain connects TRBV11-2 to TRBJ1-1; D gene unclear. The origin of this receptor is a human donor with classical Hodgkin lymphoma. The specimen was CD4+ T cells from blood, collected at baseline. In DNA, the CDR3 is TGTGCCAGCAGCTTAAAAACGAACACTGAAGCTTTCTTT. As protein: CASSLKTNTEAFF.